One and the same sample provided the 17 T cell receptor beta chains below, sequenced in a study of cytomegalovirus exposure and HLA in healthy donors. Sequencing used immunoSEQ multiplex PCR; TCRdb keeps in-frame clones, though not all of them. Of 60,000 to 70,000 clones listed, around 93% were seen once; the top ten hold about 5%. The sequencing input was PBMCs. The receptors come from a man aged 18 to 30 in good health and CMV-seropositive.

The V and J genes are TRBV25-1 and TRBJ2-3; 9 bases match TRBD1. The J segment lost 2 bases and the V segment lost 3 bases, leaving 6 bases of the junction unmatched. The CDR3 consists of 16 residues. CDR1 is MGHDK, CDR2 SYGVNS, per germline. This CDR3 is CASSEGGQGITDTQYF. CDR3 nucleotides: TGTGCCAGCAGTGAGGGGGGACAGGGCATCACAGATACGCAGTATTTT.

CDR3 nucleotides: TGTGCCAGCTCACCCGGGCAGGGGACGAACACTGAAGCTTTCTTT. Its translation is CASSPGQGTNTEAFF. This chain joins TRBV18 and TRBJ1-1; weak D call: TRBD1 (6 bases). Trimming left V 3 bases short and J 1 base short, with 12 bases between. Germline values: CDR1 KGHSH, CDR2 LQKENI. The CDR3 is 15 residues long.

This chain uses TRBV29-1 with TRBJ1-2; D unclear. Trimming shortened V by 6 bases and J by 6 bases, and 8 bases separated the two germline ends. Germline CDR1 is SQVTM and CDR2 is ANQGSEA. The CDR3 is 10 amino acids. CDR3: CSVGENGYTF. CDR3 DNA: TGCAGCGTCGGGGAGAATGGCTACACCTTC.

J is TRBJ2-3 and V is TRBV14; the match to TRBD2 covers 8 bases. This CDR3 region has 15 residues. The ends lost 4 bases at V and 0 bases at J; junction bases unmatched: 3. The V gene's germline CDR1 is SGHDN and CDR2 FVKESK. CDR3 amino acids: CASSRGTRSTDTQYF. CDR3 nucleotide sequence: TGTGCCAGCAGCCGGGGGACTAGGAGCACAGATACGCAGTATTTT.

Remarks on this clone: The sample contains more than one DNA sequence encoding this CDR3. The rearrangement joins TRBV9 to TRBJ2-3; D may be TRBD2 (7 bases). Trimming stripped 0 bases from V and 1 base from J, with 12 bases between. Per germline, CDR1 SGDLS and CDR2 YYNGEE. The CDR3 is 16 residues long. The CDR3: CASSVGGGGGTDTQYF. CDR3 in DNA: TGTGCCAGCAGCGTAGGGGGAGGGGGGGGCACAGATACGCAGTATTTT.

V is TRBV5-1 and J is TRBJ2-3; TRBD1 might be the D (6 bases). V was trimmed by 6 bases and J by 4 bases, leaving 18 bases between them. There are 15 residues in the CDR3. Germline V gene data show CDR1 as SGHRS and CDR2 as YFSETQ. The CDR3, as DNA: TGCGCCAGCACCATTTCTACAGGGACGGCAGATACGCAGTATTTT. Translating it yields CASTISTGTADTQYF. Full variable domain (remainder filled in from reference TRBV5-1 and TRBJ2-3): KAGVTQTPRYLIKTRGQQVTLSCSPISGHRSVSWYQQTPGQGLQFLFEYFSETQRNKGNFPGRFSGRQFSNSRSEMNVSTLELGDSALYLCASTISTGTADTQYFGPGTRLTVL.

V is TRBV29-1 and J is TRBJ2-2, with D perhaps TRBD2 (5 bases). V dropped 4 bases and J dropped 1 base, with 7 bases sitting between them. Germline CDR1 and CDR2: SQVTM and ANQGSEA. The CDR3 is made up of 13 amino acids. The CDR3 sequence is CSVGRGNTGELFF. CDR3 sequence (DNA): TGCAGCGTTGGCCGGGGGAACACCGGGGAGCTGTTTTTT.

This sequence joins TRBV6-1 and TRBJ2-4; D unresolved. The V end was cut by 0 bases, the J end by 0 bases, with 3 bases between. This CDR3 comprises 14 residues. Germline loops: CDR1 MNHNS, CDR2 SASEGT. CDR3 amino acids: CASSEAIAKNIQYF. The CDR3 bases are TGTGCCAGCAGTGAAGCCATAGCCAAAAACATTCAGTACTTC.

This clone has a handful of counts. J is TRBJ2-7 and V is TRBV2; possible D gene TRBD1, 6 bases. Trimming left V 7 bases short and J 1 base short, with 11 bases between. CDR1 is SNHLY and CDR2 is FYNNEI in the germline V gene. This CDR3 is built from 13 residues. The CDR3 sequence is CASNPGQSYEQYF. The DNA for the CDR3 is TGTGCCAGCAACCCGGGACAATCCTACGAGCAGTACTTC.

J is TRBJ2-3 and V is TRBV19; perhaps TRBD2 as D (5 bases). Trimming removed 6 bases at V and 0 bases at J, with 22 bases between. The CDR3 is made up of 18 amino acids. From germline, CDR1 is LNHDA and CDR2 SQIVND (reference sequence). CDR3 protein: CASSETGYAKTSTDTQYF. CDR3 bases: TGTGCCAGTAGCGAGACGGGGTATGCGAAAACAAGCACAGATACGCAGTATTTT.

The V call is TRBV13, the J call TRBJ2-7, with 14 bases lining up with TRBD2. The ends lost 5 bases at V and 7 bases at J; junction bases unmatched: 13. The CDR3 totals 17 residues. Germline V gene sequence: CDR1 PRHDT, CDR2 FYEKMQ (reference sequence). The CDR3, as DNA: TGTGCCAGCAGCCAACGACTAGCGGGAGGGCCATACTTAGAGCAGTACTTC. It codes for CASSQRLAGGPYLEQYF.

The chain recombines TRBV28 with TRBJ1-5; no reliable D call. In germline, CDR1 is MDHEN, CDR2 SYDVKM. The CDR3 is 14 residues long. V was pared by 6 bases and J by 0 bases, with 9 bases between. The CDR3 sequence: CASRLALSNQPQHF. The CDR3 DNA reads as TGTGCCAGCAGACTCGCCCTTAGCAATCAGCCCCAGCATTTT.

This chain uses TRBV10-3 with TRBJ2-3; D may be TRBD2 (6 bases). From germline, CDR1 is ENHRY and CDR2 SYGVKD. V lost 8 bases to trimming and J lost 5 bases, with 11 bases between them. The CDR3 extends over 12 amino acids. As DNA, the CDR3 is TGTGCCATCGGCGTGGGGGGAGATACGCAGTATTTT. Its protein is CAIGVGGDTQYF.

The V and J genes are TRBV9 and TRBJ2-7, with a weak D call TRBD1 (7 bases). Trimming left V 3 bases short and J 6 bases short, with 19 bases between. Germline lookup yields CDR1 SGDLS and CDR2 YYNGEE. The CDR3 covers 15 residues. This CDR3 reads CASSGDLTGRSEQYF. CDR3 bases: TGTGCCAGCAGCGGCGACCTGACAGGGAGGAGCGAGCAGTACTTC.

The CDR3 bases are TGTGCCAGCAGGGGCGGACTAGCGGGGTCCTACGAGCAGTACTTC. It yields the protein CASRGGLAGSYEQYF. The chain combines TRBV28 with TRBJ2-7, with 12 bases aligning to TRBD2. The germline CDR1 and CDR2 sequences are MDHEN and SYDVKM. The CDR3 has 15 residues. The V segment lost 6 bases and the J segment 1 base; nucleotides outside the gene matches: 4.

This clone has just one count. The CDR3: CATRPAGGPGNEQFF. As DNA, the CDR3 is TGTGCCACCAGGCCAGCGGGAGGGCCGGGCAATGAGCAGTTCTTC. The rearrangement uses TRBV15 and TRBJ2-1; 10 nucleotides line up with TRBD2. The trim removed 6 bases at V and 6 bases at J, leaving 8 bases unmatched. Germline CDR1 and CDR2: LNHNV and YYDKDF (reference sequence). The CDR3 is 15 residues long.

This clone was observed a single time. The rearrangement links TRBV7-6 to TRBJ2-3, with 8 positions matching TRBD2. Unmatched junction bases numbered 11, after V lost 3 bases and J lost 6 bases. CDR1 and CDR2 from the germline V gene are SGHVS and FNYEAQ. CDR3 length equals 16 residues. CDR3 nucleotides: TGTGCCAGCAGCTTGCCTGAGTCCGGGAGGGGGGATACGCAGTATTTT. Its translation is CASSLPESGRGDTQYF.